This T cell receptor (beta chain) is from a study of response to subunit inactivated influenza vaccine. Each CDR3 protein is one row after TCRdb ran MiXCR on the RT-PCR reads. The table lists around 600,000 distinct CDR3 sequences, roughly 12% of them singletons. There are 15 residues in the CDR3. The germline V gene encodes CDR1 DFQATT and CDR2 SNEGSKA (reference sequence). The J segment lost 2 bases and the V segment lost 3 bases, leaving 6 bases of the junction unmatched. This sample also belongs to another study, concerning T cells expressing NK-cell markers. This second study notes: Libraries used 5'RACE template switching adding universal primer site and UMIs.

This specimen consisted of PBMCs from blood, obtained on the day of vaccination. The rearrangement joins TRBV20-1 to TRBJ2-1, with 8 bases matching TRBD1. The TCR comes from a middle-aged man who received an inactivated influenza vaccine. The CDR3 region is CSARAGGLPYNEQFF. CDR3 sequence (DNA): TGCAGTGCTAGGGCAGGGGGCCTCCCCTACAATGAGCAGTTCTTC.